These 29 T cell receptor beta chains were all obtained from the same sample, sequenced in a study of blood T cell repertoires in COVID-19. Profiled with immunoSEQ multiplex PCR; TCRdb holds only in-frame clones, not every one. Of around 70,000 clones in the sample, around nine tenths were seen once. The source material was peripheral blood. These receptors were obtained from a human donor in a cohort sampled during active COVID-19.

For the CDR3, the DNA is TGTGCCAGCAGCCAACCCGGGACCACCAGGGGCGAGCAGTACTTC. Its translation is CASSQPGTTRGEQYF. This chain links TRBV5-4 with TRBJ2-7; perhaps TRBD1 as D (6 bases). Trimming took off 4 bases at V and 6 bases at J, with 20 bases between the two ends. Looked up from germline, CDR1 is SGHNT and CDR2 is YYREEE (reference sequence). This CDR3 region has 15 residues.

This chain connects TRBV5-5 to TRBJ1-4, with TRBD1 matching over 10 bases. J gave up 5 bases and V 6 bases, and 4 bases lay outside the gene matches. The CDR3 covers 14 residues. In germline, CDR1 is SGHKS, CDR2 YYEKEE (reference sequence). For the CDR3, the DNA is TGTGCCAGCAACAGACAGGGGGCAAATGAAAAACTGTTTTTT. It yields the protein CASNRQGANEKLFF.

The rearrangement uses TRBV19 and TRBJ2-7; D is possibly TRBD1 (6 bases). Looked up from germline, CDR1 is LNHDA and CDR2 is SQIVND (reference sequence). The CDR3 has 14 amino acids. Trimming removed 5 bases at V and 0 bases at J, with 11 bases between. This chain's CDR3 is CASSGTQFSYEQYF. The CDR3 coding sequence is TGTGCCAGTAGTGGGACACAATTCTCCTACGAGCAGTACTTC.

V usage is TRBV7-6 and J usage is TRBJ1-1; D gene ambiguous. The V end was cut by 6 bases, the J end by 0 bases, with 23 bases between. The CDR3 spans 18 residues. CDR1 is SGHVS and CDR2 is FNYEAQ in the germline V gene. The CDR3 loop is CASRARDSLADLNTEAFF. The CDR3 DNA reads TGTGCCAGCAGAGCCCGGGATTCGTTGGCCGATCTGAACACTGAAGCTTTCTTT.

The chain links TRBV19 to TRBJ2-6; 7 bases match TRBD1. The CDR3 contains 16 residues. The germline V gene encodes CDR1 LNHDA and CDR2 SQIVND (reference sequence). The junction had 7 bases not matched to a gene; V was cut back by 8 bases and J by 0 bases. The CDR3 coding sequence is TGTGCCAGTCGAAATCCAGGGGGCTCTGGGGCCAACGTCCTGACTTTC. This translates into CASRNPGGSGANVLTF.

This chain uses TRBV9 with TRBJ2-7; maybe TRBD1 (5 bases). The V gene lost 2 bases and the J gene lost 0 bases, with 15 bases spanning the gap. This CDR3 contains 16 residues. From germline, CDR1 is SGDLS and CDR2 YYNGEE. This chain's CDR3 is CASSVGTGWDSYEQYF. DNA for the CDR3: TGTGCCAGCAGCGTTGGAACAGGATGGGACTCCTACGAGCAGTACTTC.

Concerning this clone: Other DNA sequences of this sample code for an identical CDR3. The DNA of the CDR3 is TGCAGTGCTAGATCAGGGCACGAGCAGTACTTC. Amino acid sequence: CSARSGHEQYF. V usage is TRBV20-1 and J usage is TRBJ2-7; a possible D gene is TRBD1 (5 bases). Germline V lookup: CDR1 DFQATT, CDR2 SNEGSKA (reference sequence). CDR3 length equals 11 residues. V lost 2 bases, J lost 5 bases, and 7 bases lay in between.

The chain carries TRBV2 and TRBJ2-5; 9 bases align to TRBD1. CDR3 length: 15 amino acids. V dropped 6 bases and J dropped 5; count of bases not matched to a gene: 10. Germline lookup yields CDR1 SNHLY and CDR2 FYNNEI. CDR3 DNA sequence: TGTGCCAGCAGGGGGACAGGGACGTTCGTGGAGACCCAGTACTTC. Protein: CASRGTGTFVETQYF.

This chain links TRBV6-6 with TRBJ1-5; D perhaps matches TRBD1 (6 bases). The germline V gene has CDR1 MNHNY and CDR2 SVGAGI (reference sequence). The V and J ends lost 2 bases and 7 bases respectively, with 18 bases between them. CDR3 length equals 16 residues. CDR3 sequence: CASSYDPGAVIQPQHF. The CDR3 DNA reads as TGTGCCAGCAGTTACGACCCAGGGGCCGTTATCCAGCCCCAGCATTTT.

CDR3 residues: CASTTGQNQPQHF. The DNA of the CDR3 is TGTGCCAGCACCACGGGACAGAATCAGCCCCAGCATTTT. This chain uses TRBV28 with TRBJ1-5, with 7 bases that match TRBD1. There are 13 residues in the CDR3. V was pared by 7 bases and J by 4 bases, with 4 bases of the junction left unmatched. CDR1 is MDHEN, CDR2 SYDVKM, per germline.

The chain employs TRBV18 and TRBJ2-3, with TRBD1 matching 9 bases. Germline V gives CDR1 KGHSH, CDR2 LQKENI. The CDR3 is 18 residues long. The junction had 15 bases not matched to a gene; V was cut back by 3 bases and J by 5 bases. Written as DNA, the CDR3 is TGTGCCAGCTCACCGACTGTGACCGGGACAGGGTCAATAGATACGCAGTATTTT. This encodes CASSPTVTGTGSIDTQYF. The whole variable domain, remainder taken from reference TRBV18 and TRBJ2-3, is NAGVMQNPRHLVRRRGQEARLRCSPMKGHSHVYWYRQLPEEGLKFMVYLQKENIIDESGMPKERFSAEFPKEGPSILRIQQVVRGDSAAYFCASSPTVTGTGSIDTQYFGPGTRLTVL.

CDR3 in DNA: TGCGCCAGCAGCCAAGATCTCGTTTCGGCCGGGGAGCTGTTTTTT. This gives the protein CASSQDLVSAGELFF. The rearrangement joins TRBV4-1 to TRBJ2-2; D gene ambiguous. V lost 0 bases and J lost 6, with 11 bases in between. Germline V gene data show CDR1 as MGHRA and CDR2 as YSYEKL. CDR3 length: 15 amino acids.

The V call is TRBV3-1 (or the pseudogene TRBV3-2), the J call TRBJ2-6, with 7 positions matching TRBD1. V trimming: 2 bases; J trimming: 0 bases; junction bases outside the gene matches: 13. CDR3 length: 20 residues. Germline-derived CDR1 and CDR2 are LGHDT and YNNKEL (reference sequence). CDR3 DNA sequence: TGTGCCAGCAGCCAACACAAGAGGACAGGTGTCTACTCTGGGGCCAACGTCCTGACTTTC. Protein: CASSQHKRTGVYSGANVLTF.

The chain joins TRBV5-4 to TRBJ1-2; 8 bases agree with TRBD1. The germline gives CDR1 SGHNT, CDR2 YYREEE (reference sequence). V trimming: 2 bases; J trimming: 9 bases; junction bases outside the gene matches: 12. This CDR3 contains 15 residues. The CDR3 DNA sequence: TGTGCCAGCAGCTTTGGGGAACTTACAGGGGGGAGCTACACCTTC. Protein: CASSFGELTGGSYTF.

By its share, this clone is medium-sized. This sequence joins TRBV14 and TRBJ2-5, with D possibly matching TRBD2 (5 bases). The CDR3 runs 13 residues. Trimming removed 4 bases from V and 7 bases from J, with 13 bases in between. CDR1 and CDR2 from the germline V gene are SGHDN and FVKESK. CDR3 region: CASSPGSRGTQYF. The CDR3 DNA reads TGTGCCAGCAGCCCTGGCTCCCGGGGGACCCAGTACTTC.

The CDR3: CASSPPGDTQYF. The CDR3 DNA sequence: TGTGCCAGCAGCCCCCCCGGGGATACGCAGTATTTT. The genes are TRBV4-2 and TRBJ2-3, with unresolved D. CDR3 length: 12 amino acids. Germline loops: CDR1 LGHNA, CDR2 YNFKEQ. Trimming took off 4 bases at V and 6 bases at J, with 8 bases between the two ends.

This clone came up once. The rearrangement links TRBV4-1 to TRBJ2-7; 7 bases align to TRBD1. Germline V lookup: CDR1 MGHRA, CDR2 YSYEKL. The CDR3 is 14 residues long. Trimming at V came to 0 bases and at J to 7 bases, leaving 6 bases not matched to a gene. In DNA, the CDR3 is TGCGCCAGCAGCCAAGAGACAGGGACCCAGGAGCAGTACTTC. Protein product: CASSQETGTQEQYF.

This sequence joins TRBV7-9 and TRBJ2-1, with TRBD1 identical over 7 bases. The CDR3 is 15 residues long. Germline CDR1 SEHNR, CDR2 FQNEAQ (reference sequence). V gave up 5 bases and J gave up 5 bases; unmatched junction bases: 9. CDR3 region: CASSNAGTVNNEQFF. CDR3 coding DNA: TGTGCCAGCAGCAACGCCGGGACAGTAAACAATGAGCAGTTCTTC.

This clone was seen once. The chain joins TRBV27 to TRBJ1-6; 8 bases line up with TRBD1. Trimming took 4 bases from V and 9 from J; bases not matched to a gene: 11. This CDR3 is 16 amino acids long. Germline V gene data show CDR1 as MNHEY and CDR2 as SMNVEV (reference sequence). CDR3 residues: CASSSSQGARTSPLHF. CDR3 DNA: TGTGCCAGCAGTTCCAGTCAGGGGGCGCGTACTTCACCCCTCCACTTT.

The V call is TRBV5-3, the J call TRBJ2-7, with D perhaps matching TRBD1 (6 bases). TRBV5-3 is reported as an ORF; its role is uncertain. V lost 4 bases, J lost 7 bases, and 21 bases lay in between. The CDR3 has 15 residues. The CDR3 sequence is CARSHGRGPVREQYF. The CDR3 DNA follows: TGTGCCAGAAGCCACGGCAGGGGCCCCGTAAGGGAGCAGTACTTC.

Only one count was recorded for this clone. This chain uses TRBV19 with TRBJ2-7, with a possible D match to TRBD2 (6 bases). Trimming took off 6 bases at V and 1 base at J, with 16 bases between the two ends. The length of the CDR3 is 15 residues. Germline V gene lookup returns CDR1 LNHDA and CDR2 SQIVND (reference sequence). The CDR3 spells CASRRGGDRSYEQYF. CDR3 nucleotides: TGTGCCAGTAGAAGAGGAGGGGACCGATCCTACGAGCAGTACTTC. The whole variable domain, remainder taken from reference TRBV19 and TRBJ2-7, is DGGITQSPKYLFRKEGQNVTLSCEQNLNHDAMYWYRQDPGQGLRLIYYSQIVNDFQKGDIAEGYSVSREKKESFPLTVTSAQKNPTAFYLCASRRGGDRSYEQYFGPGTRLTVT.

CDR3 DNA sequence: TGTGCCAGCAGCGAGTCGGGGACAGCGAACACCGGGGAGCTGTTTTTT. Its protein product is CASSESGTANTGELFF. The rearrangement uses TRBV7-7 and TRBJ2-2; 7 bases map to TRBD1. The germline CDR1 and CDR2 sequences are SSHAT and FNYEAQ (reference sequence). This CDR3 region has 16 residues. With V trimmed by 5 bases and J by 0 bases, 6 bases remained unmatched.

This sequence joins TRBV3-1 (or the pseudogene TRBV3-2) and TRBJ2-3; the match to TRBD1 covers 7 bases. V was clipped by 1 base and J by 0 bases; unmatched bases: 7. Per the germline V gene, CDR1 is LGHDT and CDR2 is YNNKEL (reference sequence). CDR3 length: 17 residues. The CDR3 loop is CASSQGVPGQSTDTQYF. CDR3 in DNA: TGTGCCAGCAGCCAAGGGGTTCCGGGACAGAGCACAGATACGCAGTATTTT.

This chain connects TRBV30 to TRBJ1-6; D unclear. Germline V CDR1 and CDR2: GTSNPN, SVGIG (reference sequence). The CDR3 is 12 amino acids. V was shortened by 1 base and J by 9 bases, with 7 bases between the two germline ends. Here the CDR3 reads CAWSGEGSPLHF. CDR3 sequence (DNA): TGTGCCTGGAGTGGGGAGGGTTCACCCCTCCACTTT.

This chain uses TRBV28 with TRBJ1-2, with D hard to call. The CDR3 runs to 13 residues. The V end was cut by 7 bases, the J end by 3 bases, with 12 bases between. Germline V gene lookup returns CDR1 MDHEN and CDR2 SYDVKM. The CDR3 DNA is TGTGCCAGCAATCTAGGGAGCGACTATGGCTACACCTTC. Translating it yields CASNLGSDYGYTF.

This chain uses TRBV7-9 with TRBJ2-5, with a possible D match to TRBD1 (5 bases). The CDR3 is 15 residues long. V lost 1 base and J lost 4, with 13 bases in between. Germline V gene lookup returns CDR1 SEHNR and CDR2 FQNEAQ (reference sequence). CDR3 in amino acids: CASSLDQGSGETQYF. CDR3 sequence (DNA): TGTGCCAGCAGCTTAGATCAGGGATCGGGAGAGACCCAGTACTTC.

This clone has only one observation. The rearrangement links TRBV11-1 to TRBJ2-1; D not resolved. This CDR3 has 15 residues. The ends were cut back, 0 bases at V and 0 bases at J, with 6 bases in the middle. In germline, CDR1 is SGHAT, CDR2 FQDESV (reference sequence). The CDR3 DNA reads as TGTGCCAGCAGCTTAGCGGAGAGCTCCTACAATGAGCAGTTCTTC. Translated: CASSLAESSYNEQFF.

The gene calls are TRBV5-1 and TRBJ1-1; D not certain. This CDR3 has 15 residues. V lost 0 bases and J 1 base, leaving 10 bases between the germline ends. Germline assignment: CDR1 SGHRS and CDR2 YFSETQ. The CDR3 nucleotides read TGCGCCAGCAGCTTGGGGGCATTCGGGAACACTGAAGCTTTCTTT. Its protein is CASSLGAFGNTEAFF.

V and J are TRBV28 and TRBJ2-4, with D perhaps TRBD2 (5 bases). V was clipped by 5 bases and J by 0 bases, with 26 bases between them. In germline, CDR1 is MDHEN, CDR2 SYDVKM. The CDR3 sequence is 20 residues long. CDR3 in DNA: TGTGCCAGCAGTCCTATTATCGTCGGAACCGGGGTACTAGCCAAAAACATTCAGTACTTC. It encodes CASSPIIVGTGVLAKNIQYF.